This record looks at one TCR beta chain sequence and its context. The entry originates in a study of blood T cell repertoires in COVID-19. At the level of the study: PBMCs, B-cell-depleted T cells, or T cells provided the cDNA or gDNA that made up the material.

Generated by immunoSEQ multiplex PCR, the TCRdb table keeps only in-frame clones and is missing some. This table has some 150,000 clones, approximately 90% appearing once. Germline loops: CDR1 MDHEN, CDR2 SYDVKM. The V gene lost 4 bases and the J gene lost 0 bases, with 10 bases spanning the gap. CDR3 length equals 15 residues. This rearrangement joins TRBV28 to TRBJ1-5; TRBD1 might be the D (5 bases). What was sequenced was peripheral blood. The sequence was obtained from a woman aged 55-69 years with active COVID-19. CDR3 amino acids: CASSSDSVSNQPQHF. The DNA for the CDR3 is TGTGCCAGCAGTTCCGACAGTGTTAGCAATCAGCCCCAGCATTTT.